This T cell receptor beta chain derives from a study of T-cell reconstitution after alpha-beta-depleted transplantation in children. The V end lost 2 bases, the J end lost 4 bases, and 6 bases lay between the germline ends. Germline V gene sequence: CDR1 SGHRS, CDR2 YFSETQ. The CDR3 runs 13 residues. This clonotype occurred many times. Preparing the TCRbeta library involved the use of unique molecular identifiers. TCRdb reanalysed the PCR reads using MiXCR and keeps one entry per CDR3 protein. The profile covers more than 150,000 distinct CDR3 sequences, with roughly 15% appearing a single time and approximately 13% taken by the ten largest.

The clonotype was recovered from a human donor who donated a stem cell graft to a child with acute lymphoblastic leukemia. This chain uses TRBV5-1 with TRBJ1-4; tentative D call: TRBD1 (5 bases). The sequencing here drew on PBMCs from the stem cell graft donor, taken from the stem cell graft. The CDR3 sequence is CASSFRVNEKLFF. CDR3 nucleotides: TGCGCCAGCAGCTTCAGGGTTAATGAAAAACTGTTTTTT.